This entry lists 17 T cell receptor beta chains sequenced from one sample in a study of blood T cell repertoires in COVID-19. The table came from immunoSEQ multiplex PCR; TCRdb's copy has only in-frame clones and leaves some out. Of about 230,000 clones listed, approximately 80% were seen once; the top ten hold 7.4%. Sequenced input: peripheral blood. These receptors were taken from a woman between 50 and 59 years old with acute or convalescent COVID-19.

The chain has TRBV11-2 and TRBJ1-6; perhaps TRBD1 as D (5 bases). The germline V gene has CDR1 SGHAT and CDR2 FQNNGV. The CDR3 is made up of 16 amino acids. The ends were cut back, 2 bases at V and 7 bases at J, with 15 bases in the middle. The CDR3 DNA reads TGTGCCAGCAGCTTAAATCCCGGGGGGAAGAATTCACCCCTCCACTTT. Amino acid sequence: CASSLNPGGKNSPLHF.

The gene calls are TRBV9 and TRBJ2-7; 11 nucleotides match TRBD2. The length of the CDR3 is 15 residues. Trimming took 4 bases from V and 3 from J; bases not matched to a gene: 6. The germline gives CDR1 SGDLS, CDR2 YYNGEE. CDR3 DNA: TGTGCCAGCAGCTCAGGGACTAGCGGAGTCTACGAGCAGTACTTC. It specifies CASSSGTSGVYEQYF. Full variable domain (outside the CDR3, taken from reference TRBV9 and TRBJ2-7): DSGVTQTPKHLITATGQRVTLRCSPRSGDLSVYWYQQSLDQGLQFLIQYYNGEERAKGNILERFSAQQFPDLHSELNLSSLELGDSALYFCASSSGTSGVYEQYFGPGTRLTVT.

V usage is TRBV19 and J usage is TRBJ1-5, with a possible D match to TRBD1 (6 bases). In germline, CDR1 is LNHDA, CDR2 SQIVND (reference sequence). V lost 5 bases and J 2 bases, leaving 13 bases between the germline ends. This CDR3 has 15 amino acids. The CDR3 coding sequence is TGTGCCAGTAGTGGACAGCATTATGGCAATCAGCCCCAGCATTTT. This codes for CASSGQHYGNQPQHF.

The chain joins TRBV2 to TRBJ2-7; TRBD1 is a possible D gene (6 bases). CDR3 length: 12 residues. Trimming left V 6 bases short and J 3 bases short, with 9 bases between. Per the germline V gene, CDR1 is SNHLY and CDR2 is FYNNEI. This chain's CDR3 is CASRGQDYEQYF. In nucleotides, the CDR3 is TGTGCCAGCAGGGGACAAGACTACGAGCAGTACTTC.

CDR3 sequence (DNA): TGTGCCTGGTCCACAGGGGGCGTATCCGAGCAGTACTTC. This encodes CAWSTGGVSEQYF. The rearrangement uses TRBV30 and TRBJ2-7; 9 bases agree with TRBD1. Germline lookup yields CDR1 GTSNPN and CDR2 SVGIG (reference sequence). This CDR3 has 13 amino acids. J lost 6 bases, V lost 5 bases, and 8 bases had no gene match.

This chain connects TRBV7-6 to TRBJ2-3; 10 positions agree with TRBD2. Germline CDR1 SGHVS, CDR2 FNYEAQ. This CDR3 comprises 15 residues. Unmatched junction bases numbered 7, after V lost 6 bases and J lost 4 bases. The CDR3: CASSSPSGSSDTQYF. As DNA, the CDR3 is TGTGCCAGCAGTTCTCCTAGCGGGAGTTCAGATACGCAGTATTTT.

This clone was seen just once. The chain links TRBV28 to TRBJ1-1; 8 nucleotides line up with TRBD1. The CDR3 loop spans 15 amino acids. V was clipped by 10 bases and J by 0 bases; unmatched bases: 10. The V gene's germline CDR1 is MDHEN and CDR2 SYDVKM. The DNA for the CDR3 is TGTGCCACTGTACAGGGGGGAATAATGAACACTGAAGCTTTCTTT. It translates to CATVQGGIMNTEAFF.

The V gene is TRBV2, the J gene TRBJ2-7; D not certain. Trimming left V 2 bases short and J 3 bases short, with 8 bases between. This CDR3 region has 13 residues. Germline loops: CDR1 SNHLY, CDR2 FYNNEI. CDR3 DNA sequence: TGTGCCAGCAGTGAATACCAGGACTACGAGCAGTACTTC. Translating gives CASSEYQDYEQYF.

The rearrangement joins TRBV2 to TRBJ1-2; D possibly corresponds to TRBD1 (6 bases). The CDR3 is 15 residues long. Trimming cost V 4 bases and J 8 bases, with 20 bases left between them. In germline, CDR1 is SNHLY, CDR2 FYNNEI. CDR3 DNA sequence: TGTGCCAGCAGTGCTTCCCCGACAGGCCTGGGAGGCTACACCTTC. This translates into CASSASPTGLGGYTF. Based on the CDR3 plus reference TRBV2 and TRBJ1-2, the full variable domain is EPEVTQTPSHQVTQMGQEVILRCVPISNHLYFYWYRQILGQKVEFLVSFYNNEISEKSEIFDDQFSVERPDGSNFTLKIRSTKLEDSAMYFCASSASPTGLGGYTFGSGTRLTVV.

The chain recombines TRBV28 with TRBJ2-5; maybe TRBD2 (6 bases). Germline V gene data show CDR1 as MDHEN and CDR2 as SYDVKM. The CDR3 runs to 16 residues. Deletions cut 5 bases from V and 2 bases from J, with 18 bases between. The CDR3 region has the DNA TGTGCCAGCAGTCCGAGACTAGTTTCGGATCAAGAGACCCAGTACTTC. Translation: CASSPRLVSDQETQYF.

This clone was recorded once. This rearrangement joins TRBV7-2 to TRBJ1-5; D is unresolved. This CDR3 spans 14 amino acids. Germline V CDR1 and CDR2: SGHTA, FQGNSA. V was pared by 1 base and J by 7 bases, with 11 bases between. This chain's CDR3 is CASSLGYNTQPQHF. For the CDR3, the DNA is TGTGCCAGCAGCTTAGGGTACAATACCCAGCCCCAGCATTTT.

The gene calls are TRBV19 and TRBJ2-7; TRBD1 is a possible D gene (6 bases). The germline V gene has CDR1 LNHDA and CDR2 SQIVND (reference sequence). This CDR3 spans 13 amino acids. The V end lost 11 bases, the J end lost 5 bases, and 19 bases lay between the germline ends. CDR3 nucleotide sequence: TGTGCCTCTCTGGGACAAGCCTTCGACGAGCAGTACTTC. It is translated as CASLGQAFDEQYF.

CDR3 region: CASSSQATTEAFF. The CDR3 DNA sequence: TGCGCCAGCAGCTCGCAGGCGACCACTGAAGCTTTCTTT. The genes are TRBV5-1 and TRBJ1-1; unclear D gene. Trimming removed 3 bases from V and 4 bases from J, with 10 bases in between. In germline, CDR1 is SGHRS, CDR2 YFSETQ. This CDR3 comprises 13 residues.

The rearrangement uses TRBV7-8 and TRBJ1-2; D might be TRBD1 (5 bases). This CDR3 is built from 14 residues. V lost 1 base, J lost 5 bases, and 11 bases lay in between. Per germline, CDR1 SGHVS and CDR2 FQNEAQ. The CDR3: CASSLDRQGYGYTF. The CDR3 nucleotides read TGTGCCAGCAGCTTAGATCGGCAGGGTTATGGCTACACCTTC. The entire variable domain, with the rest obtained from reference TRBV7-8 and TRBJ1-2, is as follows: GAGVSQSPRYKVAKRGQDVALRCDPISGHVSLFWYQQALGQGPEFLTYFQNEAQLDKSGLPSDRFFAERPEGSVSTLKIQRTQQEDSAVYLCASSLDRQGYGYTFGSGTRLTVV.

The chain uses TRBV3-1 (or the pseudogene TRBV3-2) and TRBJ2-1; a possible D gene is TRBD2 (6 bases). Germline values: CDR1 LGHDT, CDR2 YNNKEL (reference sequence). The CDR3 runs to 13 residues. Trimming shortened V by 6 bases and J by 6 bases, and 12 bases separated the two germline ends. CDR3 coding DNA: TGTGCCAGCAGGGTTACTAGCCCCAATGAGCAGTTCTTC. Its protein product is CASRVTSPNEQFF.

The chain has TRBV28 and TRBJ2-2; tentative D call: TRBD2 (6 bases). CDR1 and CDR2 (germline): MDHEN, SYDVKM. The ends were cut back, 6 bases at V and 4 bases at J, with 9 bases in the middle. The CDR3 runs 13 residues. CDR3 in amino acids: CASREGGTGELFF. The CDR3 DNA reads as TGTGCCAGCAGGGAGGGTGGCACCGGGGAGCTGTTTTTT.

V and J are TRBV7-9 and TRBJ2-2; perhaps TRBD1 as D (6 bases). The CDR3 consists of 16 residues. CDR1 SEHNR and CDR2 FQNEAQ come from the germline V gene (reference sequence). V was shortened by 5 bases and J by 6 bases, with 19 bases between the two germline ends. CDR3 amino acids: CASSPPGTHQSGELFF. CDR3 sequence (DNA): TGTGCCAGCAGCCCTCCAGGGACACACCAGTCCGGGGAGCTGTTTTTT. Full variable domain (outside the CDR3, taken from reference TRBV7-9 and TRBJ2-2): DTGVSQNPRHKITKRGQNVTFRCDPISEHNRLYWYRQTLGQGPEFLTYFQNEAQLEKSRLLSDRFSAERPKGSFSTLEIQRTEQGDSAMYLCASSPPGTHQSGELFFGEGSRLTVL.